This T cell receptor beta chain is from a study of regulatory T cells in long-lasting Graves disease. Germline V CDR1 and CDR2: SQVTM, ANQGSEA. The CDR3 length is 15 residues. Time point defined: newly diagnosed GD, antithyroid drugs for less than 3 months. RNA from PBMCs was the source of the TCR library. Patients met American Thyroid Association criteria for Graves' disease. Through Arm-PCR of CDR3 regions and iRepertoire HTBI primers, TCR beta libraries were built. Via MiXCR, TCRdb re-called the multiplex PCR reads, giving one row per CDR3 protein. In the table there are more than 400,000 distinct CDR3 sequences, about a sixth of which are singletons. The sample also formed part of further work on T cells in Graves' hyperthyroidism and ophthalmopathy. That paper notes: Stable hyperthyroidism and ophthalmopathy were separated using 13 V-J signatures.

The clonotype originates from a woman between 25 and 40 years old with Graves disease. This chain links TRBV29-1 with TRBJ2-3; D may be TRBD2 (5 bases). Sequenced material: peripheral blood mononuclear cells (PBMCs), taken at new diagnosis, from a patient treated with antithyroid drugs. This CDR3 reads CSLKGRGPSTDTQYF. CDR3 in DNA: TGCAGTTTAAAAGGACGAGGGCCTAGCACAGATACGCAGTATTTT.